The clone carrying this T cell receptor (beta chain) was counted at least ten times. These data are taken from a study of blood T cell repertoires in COVID-19. Across the study: Sites in the United States, Italy and Spain provided acute and convalescent COVID-19 samples. PBMCs, B-cell-depleted T cells, or T cells were the source of the cDNA or gDNA that made up the material.

As originally analysed: Amplification of reference gene primers was used by the study to estimate nucleated cell counts. Clones were sequenced by immunoSEQ multiplex PCR, and TCRdb holds only the in-frame ones, with some missing. V, J and clone size were drawn from that table, and D and trimming were deduced from the DNA. The data show 100,000 or so clones, more than 65% seen once. With 4 bases clipped from V and 6 bases from J, the junction kept 6 bases outside the gene matches. Per germline, CDR1 MNHEY and CDR2 SMNVEV (reference sequence). The CDR3 has 15 amino acids. This chain links TRBV27 with TRBJ2-3, with 11 bases fitting TRBD2. Sample: peripheral blood. The clonotype was recovered from a woman between 65 and 79 years old with acute or convalescent COVID-19. The CDR3 protein is CASSSRPSGGDTQYF. As DNA, the CDR3 is TGTGCCAGCAGTTCACGGCCTAGCGGGGGGGATACGCAGTATTTT.